Following are 2 T cell receptor beta chains from one sample sequenced in a study of OX40 agonist ivuxolimab in advanced cancers. Measured with immunoSEQ multiplex PCR; TCRdb has only the in-frame clones, and not every one. This table has tens of thousands of clones, approximately 89% appearing once. This specimen was CD4+ or CD8+ T cells sorted from blood, taken in a trial of the OX40 agonist ivuxolimab. These receptors all come from an adult with an advanced solid tumor such as melanoma, head and neck, liver or kidney cancer.

V and J are TRBV7-6 and TRBJ2-3; 13 nucleotides line up with TRBD2. Germline CDR1 and CDR2: SGHVS and FNYEAQ. This CDR3 spans 18 amino acids. Trimming took 5 bases from V and 1 from J; bases not matched to a gene: 9. In nucleotides, the CDR3 is TGTGCCAGCAGCGGGAGACTAGCGGGGGGCTCTGGCACAGATACGCAGTATTTT. Translation: CASSGRLAGGSGTDTQYF.

This chain connects TRBV15 to TRBJ1-2; 7 bases line up with TRBD1. CDR3 length equals 14 residues. CDR1 is LNHNV, CDR2 YYDKDF, per germline (reference sequence). Unmatched junction bases numbered 5, after V lost 3 bases and J lost 4 bases. CDR3: CATSRVTGAYGYTF. The CDR3, as DNA: TGTGCCACCAGCAGGGTTACAGGGGCCTATGGCTACACCTTC.